The 30 T cell receptor beta chains presented below share a single source sample, sequenced in a study of cytomegalovirus exposure and HLA in healthy donors. Profiling relied on immunoSEQ multiplex PCR, and the TCRdb table lists in-frame clones only, not all of them. This table holds 90,000 to 150,000 clones, about 83% found once. The specimen was PBMCs. The origin of the receptors is a woman aged 25-40 years in good health and CMV-seronegative.

The chain has TRBV5-8 and TRBJ2-1; possibly TRBD2 for D (5 bases). V lost 0 bases, J lost 4 bases, and 11 bases lay in between. The CDR3 totals 15 residues. CDR1 and CDR2 from the germline V gene are SGHTS and YDEGEE. The CDR3 nucleotides are TGTGCCAGCAGCTTGGCCCTAGCCCAGTACAATGAGCAGTTCTTC. The encoded protein is CASSLALAQYNEQFF.

V and J are TRBV5-6 and TRBJ2-1; 11 nucleotides agree with TRBD2. CDR3 length: 15 residues. The J segment lost 7 bases and the V segment lost 4 bases, leaving 7 bases of the junction unmatched. The germline V gene has CDR1 SGHDT and CDR2 YYEEEE. The CDR3 DNA sequence: TGTGCCAGCAGCCAGGGACTAGCGGCCTTTAATGAGCAGTTCTTC. Encoded protein: CASSQGLAAFNEQFF. Full variable domain (rest looked up from reference TRBV5-6 and TRBJ2-1): DAGVTQSPTHLIKTRGQQVTLRCSPKSGHDTVSWYQQALGQGPQFIFQYYEEEERQRGNFPDRFSGHQFPNYSSELNVNALLLGDSALYLCASSQGLAAFNEQFFGPGTRLTVL.

V is TRBV10-3 and J is TRBJ1-4, with 8 bases matching TRBD1. The V gene end was trimmed by 2 bases and the J gene end by 6 bases; junction bases not matched to a gene: 5. This CDR3 region has 15 residues. CDR1 ENHRY and CDR2 SYGVKD come from the germline V gene. In DNA, the CDR3 is TGTGCCATCAGTGAGCGAGGACAGGGCTATGAAAAACTGTTTTTT. Translation: CAISERGQGYEKLFF.

The rearrangement joins TRBV10-2 to TRBJ1-1; D call uncertain. Germline V CDR1 and CDR2: WSHSY, SAAADI. The length of the CDR3 is 10 residues. Trimming removed 6 bases from V and 6 bases from J, with 5 bases in between. The CDR3 DNA reads TGCGCCAGCAGGGGCCCTGAAGCTTTCTTT. Residues: CASRGPEAFF.

This chain uses TRBV27 with TRBJ1-2, with a weak D call TRBD1 (5 bases). The CDR3 is 15 amino acids. Deletions cut 2 bases from V and 8 bases from J, with 18 bases between. CDR1 and CDR2 (germline): MNHEY, SMNVEV (reference sequence). CDR3 sequence: CASSLVGRVPRGYTF. Here the CDR3 DNA reads TGTGCCAGCAGTTTAGTGGGCAGGGTCCCTCGGGGCTACACCTTC.

DNA of the CDR3: TGTGCCAGCATCAAGCCGGGACTAGCGGGCGATTCGAACACCGGGGAGCTGTTTTTT. This sequence encodes CASIKPGLAGDSNTGELFF. The rearrangement links TRBV7-9 to TRBJ2-2, with TRBD2 matching 12 bases. V gave up 7 bases and J gave up 0 bases; unmatched junction bases: 12. The CDR3 consists of 19 residues. CDR1 is SEHNR and CDR2 is FQNEAQ in the germline V gene (reference sequence).

The chain has TRBV4-3 and TRBJ1-2, with no clear D. This CDR3 spans 15 amino acids. V was trimmed by 0 bases and J by 8 bases, leaving 16 bases between them. In germline, CDR1 is LGHNA, CDR2 YSLEER. In DNA, the CDR3 is TGCGCCAGCAGCCAAGATCGAGGGCACGCGGGCGGCTACACCTTC. This sequence encodes CASSQDRGHAGGYTF.

The rearrangement links TRBV5-6 to TRBJ1-2, with 7 bases lining up with TRBD1. J lost 6 bases, V lost 1 base, and 12 bases had no gene match. Per germline, CDR1 SGHDT and CDR2 YYEEEE. CDR3 size: 16 residues. The CDR3 protein is CASSLRQGRGLNGYTF. In nucleotides, the CDR3 is TGTGCCAGCAGCTTGCGACAGGGACGAGGTCTGAATGGCTACACCTTC.

For the CDR3, the DNA is TGTGCCAGTAGTACCGCGGGTCGAAATTACGAGCAGTACTTC. Encoded protein: CASSTAGRNYEQYF. The chain couples TRBV19 to TRBJ2-7, with a possible D match to TRBD2 (5 bases). Germline CDR1 LNHDA, CDR2 SQIVND (reference sequence). CDR3 length: 14 residues. V gave up 4 bases and J gave up 4 bases, with 14 bases separating them. Based on the CDR3 plus reference TRBV19 and TRBJ2-7, the full variable domain is DGGITQSPKYLFRKEGQNVTLSCEQNLNHDAMYWYRQDPGQGLRLIYYSQIVNDFQKGDIAEGYSVSREKKESFPLTVTSAQKNPTAFYLCASSTAGRNYEQYFGPGTRLTVT.

This chain joins TRBV4-2 and TRBJ1-4; D is possibly TRBD1 (6 bases). Germline values: CDR1 LGHNA, CDR2 YNFKEQ. Trimming cost V 1 base and J 5 bases, with 8 bases left between them. This CDR3 comprises 14 residues. CDR3 sequence (DNA): TGTGCCAGCAGCCAAGCGCAGGGGAATGAAAAACTGTTTTTT. This gives the protein CASSQAQGNEKLFF.

The CDR3 sequence is CASRQGSGANVLTF. In nucleotides, the CDR3 is TGTGCCAGTAGGCAGGGGTCAGGGGCCAACGTCCTGACTTTC. The rearrangement links TRBV19 to TRBJ2-6, with D tentatively TRBD1 (6 bases). Germline CDR1 reads LNHDA; CDR2 reads SQIVND (reference sequence). CDR3 length: 14 amino acids. The V and J ends lost 6 bases and 4 bases respectively, with 10 bases between them.

The CDR3 DNA sequence: TGTGCCAGCACCCTCGGACAAAACACTGAAGCTTTCTTT. This encodes CASTLGQNTEAFF. This sequence joins TRBV6-5 and TRBJ1-1, with D perhaps TRBD1 (5 bases). Germline V gene data show CDR1 as MNHEY and CDR2 as SVGAGI. The CDR3 loop spans 13 amino acids. V gave up 7 bases and J gave up 2 bases, with 11 bases separating them.

The CDR3 DNA sequence: TGTGCCAGCTCACCCTACAGGGGTTACGAGCAGTACTTC. Amino acids: CASSPYRGYEQYF. V usage is TRBV18 and J usage is TRBJ2-7; 7 positions agree with TRBD1. The CDR3 covers 13 residues. The germline CDR1 and CDR2 sequences are KGHSH and LQKENI. V lost 3 bases and J lost 4; bases outside the gene matches: 3.

The J gene is TRBJ2-3, the V gene TRBV9; D not certain. V lost 3 bases, J lost 1 base, and 9 bases lay in between. Per germline, CDR1 SGDLS and CDR2 YYNGEE. The CDR3 has 14 residues. The CDR3 sequence: CASSARIRTDTQYF. CDR3 nucleotides: TGTGCCAGCAGCGCGAGGATTCGCACAGATACGCAGTATTTT.

The rearrangement joins TRBV9 to TRBJ1-1; TRBD1 might be the D (5 bases). V was clipped by 0 bases and J by 6 bases, with 12 bases between them. Germline CDR1 and CDR2: SGDLS and YYNGEE. This CDR3 spans 14 amino acids. DNA for the CDR3: TGTGCCAGCAGCGTAGGTGCGGGGGAATCTGAAGCTTTCTTT. Translation: CASSVGAGESEAFF.

The table lists this clone with a few counts. As DNA, the CDR3 is TGTGCCAGCCAGGAGGGGGAGGGACCTTACGAGCAGTACTTC. It codes for CASQEGEGPYEQYF. The chain employs TRBV2 and TRBJ2-7; perhaps TRBD2 as D (7 bases). Trimming stripped 8 bases from V and 4 bases from J, with 18 bases between. Germline V gene lookup returns CDR1 SNHLY and CDR2 FYNNEI. The CDR3 consists of 14 residues.

The chain employs TRBV9 and TRBJ2-1; a weak D match, TRBD1 (5 bases). The ends were cut back, 0 bases at V and 10 bases at J, with 5 bases in the middle. In germline, CDR1 is SGDLS, CDR2 YYNGEE. This CDR3 spans 11 amino acids. The CDR3 here is CASSVGGEQFF. CDR3 DNA sequence: TGTGCCAGCAGCGTAGGGGGCGAGCAGTTCTTC.

This clone was recorded once. J is TRBJ1-2 and V is TRBV6-5; TRBD1 agrees at 10 bases. Trimming took 5 bases from V and 6 from J; bases not matched to a gene: 9. Germline values: CDR1 MNHEY, CDR2 SVGAGI. The CDR3 spans 15 residues. This CDR3 is CASSHRGTGEDGYTF. The CDR3 DNA reads as TGTGCCAGCAGTCACCGGGGGACAGGGGAAGATGGCTACACCTTC.

This rearrangement joins TRBV18 to TRBJ2-5; TRBD2 is a possible D gene (5 bases). Germline V CDR1 and CDR2: KGHSH, LQKENI. The V gene lost 4 bases and the J gene lost 5 bases, with 14 bases spanning the gap. The CDR3 covers 14 residues. Here the CDR3 reads CASSLYQRGETQYF. CDR3 coding DNA: TGTGCCAGCTCACTTTACCAGAGAGGGGAGACCCAGTACTTC.

The sample holds one count of this clone. This chain links TRBV2 with TRBJ2-3; TRBD2 aligns across 7 bases. V lost 9 bases, J lost 1 base, and 10 bases stayed unmatched. Germline lookup yields CDR1 SNHLY and CDR2 FYNNEI. This CDR3 region has 15 residues. CDR3 in DNA: TGTGCCAGTACCCCTTGGGGGGGAGGCACAGATACGCAGTATTTT. Its translation is CASTPWGGGTDTQYF.

The V and J genes are TRBV5-8 and TRBJ2-1, with 10 positions matching TRBD1. The CDR3 totals 15 residues. Germline V gene lookup returns CDR1 SGHTS and CDR2 YDEGEE. With V trimmed by 4 bases and J by 4 bases, 5 bases remained unmatched. The CDR3 is CASSPRDRGYNEQFF. The DNA for the CDR3 is TGTGCCAGCAGCCCAAGGGACAGGGGATACAATGAGCAGTTCTTC.

This clone was observed a few times. V and J are TRBV5-1 and TRBJ1-6; no firm D call. Germline V CDR1 and CDR2: SGHRS, YFSETQ. This CDR3 region has 14 residues. Between the trimmed V and J ends, which lost 4 bases and 10 bases, there was a span of 15 bases. CDR3 in DNA: TGCGCCAGCAGCCCCCAGCCGTCTAGCTCACCCCTCCACTTT. Its translation: CASSPQPSSSPLHF.

The CDR3 nucleotides read TGTGCCAGCAGCGACGGAGGACCCCAAGAGACCCAGTACTTC. This gives the protein CASSDGGPQETQYF. The J gene is TRBJ2-5, the V gene TRBV6-5, with D possibly matching TRBD2 (5 bases). CDR3 length: 14 amino acids. V lost 6 bases, J lost 1 base, and 12 bases lay in between. Germline V gene lookup returns CDR1 MNHEY and CDR2 SVGAGI.

V usage is TRBV27 and J usage is TRBJ1-1, with D perhaps TRBD1 (6 bases). V was clipped by 6 bases and J by 1 base, with 18 bases between them. The CDR3 has 16 residues. Per the germline V gene, CDR1 is MNHEY and CDR2 is SMNVEV (reference sequence). This chain's CDR3 is CASSLPLQGRNTEAFF. CDR3 in DNA: TGTGCCAGCAGCCTCCCCCTACAGGGAAGGAACACTGAAGCTTTCTTT.

V usage is TRBV6-5 and J usage is TRBJ2-3, with D possibly being TRBD1 (6 bases). V lost 2 bases to trimming and J lost 3 bases, with 9 bases between them. CDR1 MNHEY and CDR2 SVGAGI come from the germline V gene. This CDR3 contains 14 residues. Here the CDR3 reads CASSYRDTTDTQYF. DNA for the CDR3: TGTGCCAGCAGTTACAGGGACACAACAGATACGCAGTATTTT.

The chain recombines TRBV7-8 with TRBJ2-4; TRBD2 matches at 7 bases. Per germline, CDR1 SGHVS and CDR2 FQNEAQ. There are 16 residues in the CDR3. The V gene end was trimmed by 4 bases and the J gene end by 0 bases; junction bases not matched to a gene: 6. The CDR3, as DNA: TGTGCCAGCAGCTATCCGGGACTACAAGCCAAAAACATTCAGTACTTC. This codes for CASSYPGLQAKNIQYF. Full variable domain (outside the CDR3, taken from reference TRBV7-8 and TRBJ2-4): GAGVSQSPRYKVAKRGQDVALRCDPISGHVSLFWYQQALGQGPEFLTYFQNEAQLDKSGLPSDRFFAERPEGSVSTLKIQRTQQEDSAVYLCASSYPGLQAKNIQYFGAGTRLSVL.

The CDR3 region has the DNA TGTGCCAGCGGACAGACGGTTAAGGACTATGGCTACACCTTC. It translates to CASGQTVKDYGYTF. The rearrangement uses TRBV11-3 and TRBJ1-2, with D possibly being TRBD1 (6 bases). Germline-derived CDR1 and CDR2 are SGHNT and YENEEA. This CDR3 has 14 residues. Between the trimmed V and J ends, which lost 8 bases and 3 bases, there was a span of 16 bases.

This sequence joins TRBV19 and TRBJ2-7, with TRBD1 matching 9 bases. This CDR3 is built from 16 residues. V was pared by 3 bases and J by 5 bases, with 11 bases of the junction left unmatched. Germline CDR1 is LNHDA and CDR2 is SQIVND (reference sequence). CDR3 sequence (DNA): TGTGCCAGTAGTATGAGACACAGGGGGCAGCCGAACGAGCAGTACTTC. Translated: CASSMRHRGQPNEQYF.

In its sample, this clone is medium-sized. V is TRBV10-3 and J is TRBJ2-1; 7 bases align to TRBD1. In germline, CDR1 is ENHRY, CDR2 SYGVKD. V gave up 3 bases and J gave up 7 bases; unmatched junction bases: 12. The CDR3 contains 16 residues. The CDR3 loop reads CAISDQQGMRGNEQFF. The CDR3 region has the DNA TGTGCCATCAGTGACCAACAGGGGATGAGGGGAAATGAGCAGTTCTTC.

This clone was seen only once. The chain carries TRBV7-2 and TRBJ2-7; a possible D gene is TRBD2 (6 bases). Germline V gene data show CDR1 as SGHTA and CDR2 as FQGNSA. The CDR3 runs to 13 residues. Trimming removed 6 bases from V and 6 bases from J, with 15 bases in between. The CDR3: CASSHGGWSEQYF. Written as DNA, the CDR3 is TGTGCCAGCAGTCATGGGGGGTGGAGCGAGCAGTACTTC.